These 29 T cell receptor beta chains were sequenced from one sample in a study of T cells in Graves' hyperthyroidism and ophthalmopathy. Amplified regions were TCR beta CDR3 sequences from RNA transcripts. In the first-round RT-PCR of the TCR CDR3, the HTBI primer set was used. TCRdb re-derived calls from the multiplex PCR reads in MiXCR, one entry per CDR3 protein. The data show over 450,000 distinct CDR3 sequences, 14% seen once. The specimen was blood. These receptors all come from a woman younger than 30 with Graves' hyperthyroidism.

In this sample, this clonotype turned up a few times. The gene calls are TRBV20-1 and TRBJ1-5, with a weak D call TRBD1 (5 bases). V lost 1 base and J lost 0, with 13 bases in between. This CDR3 has 16 amino acids. Germline V gene lookup returns CDR1 DFQATT and CDR2 SNEGSKA (reference sequence). CDR3 sequence (DNA): TGCAGTGCTAGAGGCGGACACCCTTATAGCAATCAGCCCCAGCATTTT. Translation: CSARGGHPYSNQPQHF.

In this sample, this clonotype turned up many times. The chain carries TRBV20-1 and TRBJ1-2; 8 bases are a match to TRBD1. The germline V gene encodes CDR1 DFQATT and CDR2 SNEGSKA (reference sequence). Losses at the gene ends were 2 bases for V and 5 bases for J; bases not matched to a gene: 7. This CDR3 comprises 14 residues. CDR3 amino acids: CSARSGGGEYGYTF. The CDR3 DNA is TGCAGTGCTAGATCAGGGGGCGGTGAATATGGCTACACCTTC.

This clonotype came up many times. The chain links TRBV3-1 to TRBJ2-3; no clear D gene. The ends were cut back, 5 bases at V and 1 base at J, with 13 bases in the middle. The CDR3 totals 15 residues. Germline V gene sequence: CDR1 LGHDT, CDR2 YNNKEL (reference sequence). The CDR3 loop reads CASSLQRTRTDTQYF. As DNA, the CDR3 is TGTGCCAGCAGCTTACAGAGAACTCGCACAGATACGCAGTATTTT.

The rearrangement joins TRBV6-1 to TRBJ1-5; unclear D gene. The germline V gene has CDR1 MNHNS and CDR2 SASEGT. V was cut by 7 bases and J by 4 bases, with 20 bases left in between. The CDR3 extends over 16 amino acids. The CDR3 spells CASNLFRASPNQPQHF. Here the CDR3 DNA reads TGTGCCAGCAACCTATTCCGGGCATCCCCTAATCAGCCCCAGCATTTT.

Regarding this clonotype: A read error is possible here, since a much larger clone lies one base away. The conserved final phenylalanine or tryptophan is absent from the CDR3, which likely points to a read error. The V call is TRBV20-1, the J call TRBJ2-3, with D hard to call. The CDR3 loop spans 12 amino acids. V lost 3 bases and J lost 0, with 4 bases in between. CDR1 and CDR2 (germline): DFQATT, SNEGSKA (reference sequence). Here the CDR3 reads CSASRSTDTQYI. The DNA of the CDR3 is TGCAGTGCTAGCCGAAGCACAGATACGCAGTATATT.

This clonotype has ten or more counts. The V and J genes are TRBV5-1 and TRBJ1-1; D is perhaps TRBD1 (5 bases). Germline values: CDR1 SGHRS, CDR2 YFSETQ. The germline V and J ends were trimmed by 0 bases and 4 bases, with 16 bases remaining between them. This CDR3 is 16 amino acids long. The CDR3 coding sequence is TGCGCCAGCAGCTTGGTTGGAGGGGTCGGCGGCACTGAAGCTTTCTTT. Amino acid sequence: CASSLVGGVGGTEAFF. Combining the CDR3 with reference TRBV5-1 and TRBJ1-1 gives the whole variable domain KAGVTQTPRYLIKTRGQQVTLSCSPISGHRSVSWYQQTPGQGLQFLFEYFSETQRNKGNFPGRFSGRQFSNSRSEMNVSTLELGDSALYLCASSLVGGVGGTEAFFGQGTRLTVV.

The V and J genes are TRBV7-9 and TRBJ1-2; D remains unclear. Trimming removed 3 bases from V and 2 bases from J, with 16 bases in between. This CDR3 contains 16 residues. Germline CDR1 SEHNR, CDR2 FQNEAQ (reference sequence). CDR3 DNA: TGTGCCAGCAGCTTTCCCTTGGGCGGATACAACTATGGCTACACCTTC. It is translated as CASSFPLGGYNYGYTF.

The V and J genes are TRBV19 and TRBJ1-5; a weak D match, TRBD1 (5 bases). CDR1 and CDR2 from the germline V gene are LNHDA and SQIVND (reference sequence). The CDR3 totals 13 residues. Trimming took 3 bases from V and 4 from J, leaving 7 bases between them. CDR3 sequence (DNA): TGTGCCAGTAGTATCAGGGAGAATCAGCCCCAGCATTTT. Translation: CASSIRENQPQHF. The full variable domain, rest sourced from reference TRBV19 and TRBJ1-5, is DGGITQSPKYLFRKEGQNVTLSCEQNLNHDAMYWYRQDPGQGLRLIYYSQIVNDFQKGDIAEGYSVSREKKESFPLTVTSAQKNPTAFYLCASSIRENQPQHFGDGTRLSIL.

This clonotype was detected many times. The genes are TRBV7-3 and TRBJ2-1, with TRBD2 matching over 14 bases. V gave up 5 bases and J gave up 8 bases; unmatched junction bases: 5. The CDR3 has 15 amino acids. The germline gives CDR1 SGHTA, CDR2 FQGTGA. DNA of the CDR3: TGTGCCAGCAGCCCGACTAGCGGGAGGGTTTATGAGCAGTTCTTC. Amino acid sequence: CASSPTSGRVYEQFF.

This clonotype has just a few counts. V is TRBV19 and J is TRBJ1-2; TRBD1 might be the D (6 bases). Germline lookup yields CDR1 LNHDA and CDR2 SQIVND (reference sequence). The CDR3 has 16 amino acids. The V gene lost 1 base and the J gene lost 7 bases, with 19 bases spanning the gap. The CDR3 DNA follows: TGTGCCAGTAGTATAGGCGGATCTGGACAGTTTAGTGGCTACACCTTC. It translates to CASSIGGSGQFSGYTF. Together with reference TRBV19 and TRBJ1-2, the CDR3 gives the full variable domain: DGGITQSPKYLFRKEGQNVTLSCEQNLNHDAMYWYRQDPGQGLRLIYYSQIVNDFQKGDIAEGYSVSREKKESFPLTVTSAQKNPTAFYLCASSIGGSGQFSGYTFGSGTRLTVV.

At least ten counts were recorded for this clonotype. Here the CDR3 reads CASSLAGQAQETQYF. For the CDR3, the DNA is TGTGCCAGCAGCTTAGCAGGTCAGGCCCAAGAGACCCAGTACTTC. The chain carries TRBV7-8 and TRBJ2-5; D gene unclear. Trimming took 0 bases from V and 1 from J, leaving 9 bases between them. Germline V gene sequence: CDR1 SGHVS, CDR2 FQNEAQ. There are 15 residues in the CDR3.

This clonotype has only a few counts. The CDR3 sequence: CASSPLAGGHTGELFF. As DNA, the CDR3 is TGTGCCAGCAGCCCCCTGGCGGGAGGGCACACCGGGGAGCTGTTTTTT. The chain carries TRBV3-1 and TRBJ2-2, with 9 bases matching TRBD2. Germline V gene data show CDR1 as LGHDT and CDR2 as YNNKEL (reference sequence). With V trimmed by 4 bases and J by 3 bases, 6 bases remained unmatched. CDR3 length equals 16 residues.

Many counts were recorded for this clonotype. The J gene is TRBJ1-1, the V gene TRBV5-5; no reliable D call. Trimming shortened V by 5 bases and J by 8 bases, and 10 bases separated the two germline ends. The CDR3 covers 11 residues. The germline V gene has CDR1 SGHKS and CDR2 YYEKEE (reference sequence). This chain's CDR3 is CASSGLWEAFF. Here the CDR3 DNA reads TGTGCCAGCAGTGGACTCTGGGAAGCTTTCTTT.

J is TRBJ2-1 and V is TRBV18, with 7 positions matching TRBD1. This CDR3 contains 16 residues. J was trimmed by 7 bases and V by 3 bases; bases with no gene match: 12. The germline V gene has CDR1 KGHSH and CDR2 LQKENI. The CDR3 reads CASSPSKGAPWNEQFF. The CDR3 DNA sequence: TGTGCCAGCTCACCCTCTAAGGGGGCTCCCTGGAATGAGCAGTTCTTC.

The sample holds a few counts of this clonotype. The chain has TRBV6-1 and TRBJ2-1, with TRBD2 identical over 8 bases. CDR3 size: 13 residues. V lost 6 bases and J lost 7; bases outside the gene matches: 5. Germline V gene sequence: CDR1 MNHNS, CDR2 SASEGT. The CDR3 protein is CASRAGVLNEQFF. The CDR3 DNA reads TGTGCCAGCAGAGCGGGAGTGTTGAATGAGCAGTTCTTC.

The sample holds a few counts of this clonotype. The chain recombines TRBV20-1 with TRBJ2-1, with TRBD2 identical over 12 bases. V was pared by 1 base and J by 4 bases, with 2 bases of the junction left unmatched. Germline V lookup: CDR1 DFQATT, CDR2 SNEGSKA (reference sequence). The length of the CDR3 is 15 residues. CDR3 sequence (DNA): TGCAGTGCTAGAGGGACTAGCGGGGCGTACAATGAGCAGTTCTTC. The encoded protein is CSARGTSGAYNEQFF.

This clonotype was seen many times. The rearrangement links TRBV12-3 or TRBV12-4 to TRBJ1-2; TRBD1 aligns across 9 bases. The CDR3 has 13 residues. With 10 bases clipped from V and 8 bases from J, the junction kept 11 bases outside the gene matches. In DNA, the CDR3 is TGTGCCATCGACGACAGGGGGTTAGACGGCTACACCTTC. Protein: CAIDDRGLDGYTF.

J is TRBJ2-3 and V is TRBV5-1, with D possibly called TRBD1 or TRBD2 (5 bases each). The CDR3 covers 15 residues. Germline loops: CDR1 SGHRS, CDR2 YFSETQ. V lost 0 bases, J lost 2 bases, and 10 bases lay in between. The CDR3 nucleotides read TGCGCCAGCAGCTTGGAGGCAGGGACCACAGATACGCAGTATTTT. The encoded protein is CASSLEAGTTDTQYF.

The table lists this clonotype with many counts. The chain links TRBV6-5 to TRBJ2-1; TRBD2 aligns across 12 bases. The V segment lost 0 bases and the J segment 6 bases; nucleotides outside the gene matches: 12. Germline lookup yields CDR1 MNHEY and CDR2 SVGAGI. The CDR3 has 19 residues. The CDR3 loop reads CASSYSPPRTSGVSNEQFF. The CDR3 DNA reads TGTGCCAGCAGTTACTCGCCCCCTCGGACTAGCGGGGTAAGCAATGAGCAGTTCTTC.

This clonotype has more than one count but fewer than ten. The chain employs TRBV5-6 and TRBJ2-1; D remains ambiguous. This CDR3 is 15 amino acids long. Germline assignment: CDR1 SGHDT and CDR2 YYEEEE. Between the trimmed V and J ends, which lost 2 bases and 0 bases, there was a span of 9 bases. The CDR3 loop is CASSLVQASYNEQFF. Here the CDR3 DNA reads TGTGCCAGCAGCTTAGTTCAGGCCTCCTACAATGAGCAGTTCTTC.

In its sample, this clonotype was seen many times. V and J are TRBV12-3 or TRBV12-4 and TRBJ2-1, with 7 bases lining up with TRBD2. The CDR3 covers 17 residues. Germline trimming cut 6 bases from V and 0 bases from J; bases unmatched to any gene: 11. The CDR3 is CASSHAGGGSSYNEQFF. CDR3 DNA: TGTGCCAGCAGCCATGCCGGCGGCGGGAGCTCCTACAATGAGCAGTTCTTC.

This clonotype was detected only a few times. This chain connects TRBV20-1 to TRBJ2-1; D possibly corresponds to TRBD2 (6 bases). The CDR3 runs to 16 residues. The germline gives CDR1 DFQATT, CDR2 SNEGSKA (reference sequence). V lost 6 bases to trimming and J lost 2 bases, with 20 bases between them. For the CDR3, the DNA is TGCAGTGCCCCAAGAGCGCTAGCGACTACCTACAATGAGCAGTTCTTC. The encoded protein is CSAPRALATTYNEQFF.

In its sample, this clonotype was seen many times. The rearrangement uses TRBV10-2 and TRBJ1-2; D call uncertain. The CDR3 extends over 18 amino acids. V shed 3 bases and J shed 8 bases, with 28 bases lying between them. CDR1 WSHSY and CDR2 SAAADI come from the germline V gene. The DNA for the CDR3 is TGCGCCAGCAGTGAAAGTGTGGTGGGTAGGGCGCCGCGAGGAGGCTACACCTTC. This sequence encodes CASSESVVGRAPRGGYTF.

This clonotype has a handful of counts. The chain recombines TRBV7-2 with TRBJ2-5; D gene ambiguous. This CDR3 region has 13 residues. V was clipped by 5 bases and J by 5 bases, with 12 bases between them. Germline values: CDR1 SGHTA, CDR2 FQGNSA. The CDR3 coding sequence is TGTGCCAGCAGCAGAGGCGTGGGGGAGACCCAGTACTTC. Amino acid sequence: CASSRGVGETQYF.

This clonotype was seen repeatedly, ten times or more. The rearrangement joins TRBV10-1 to TRBJ2-7, with 14 bases fitting TRBD2. Germline V gives CDR1 WNHNN, CDR2 SYGVQD (reference sequence). Unmatched junction bases numbered 3, after V lost 5 bases and J lost 6 bases. This CDR3 has 14 residues. DNA of the CDR3: TGCGCCAGCAGTTCGGGACTAGCGGGAGCCGAGCAGTACTTC. Protein product: CASSSGLAGAEQYF.

The V call is TRBV27, the J call TRBJ1-3, with D tentatively TRBD1 (5 bases). Germline loops: CDR1 MNHEY, CDR2 SMNVEV (reference sequence). The CDR3 totals 15 residues. The V gene lost 8 bases and the J gene lost 0 bases, with 14 bases spanning the gap. CDR3 DNA sequence: TGTGCCAGCGGGCTGGACGGGACCTCTGGAAACACCATATATTTT. It translates to CASGLDGTSGNTIYF.

Many counts were recorded for this clonotype. The DNA for the CDR3 is TGTGCCAGCAGCTTAGTTGAGGGGCAAGTTTATGGCTACACCTTC. Amino acids: CASSLVEGQVYGYTF. The chain recombines TRBV7-8 with TRBJ1-2; possibly TRBD1 for D (5 bases). Deletions cut 1 base from V and 5 bases from J, with 14 bases between. CDR3 length: 15 residues. CDR1 and CDR2 from the germline V gene are SGHVS and FQNEAQ.

The chain couples TRBV18 to TRBJ1-5; TRBD1 matches 7 bases. Germline CDR1 and CDR2: KGHSH and LQKENI. The CDR3 consists of 15 residues. Unmatched junction bases numbered 8, after V lost 4 bases and J lost 5 bases. For the CDR3, the DNA is TGTGCCAGCTCACAAACGCAGGGGGTCGATCAGCCCCAGCATTTT. It translates to CASSQTQGVDQPQHF. The full variable domain, with the rest looked up from reference TRBV18 and TRBJ1-5, is NAGVMQNPRHLVRRRGQEARLRCSPMKGHSHVYWYRQLPEEGLKFMVYLQKENIIDESGMPKERFSAEFPKEGPSILRIQQVVRGDSAAYFCASSQTQGVDQPQHFGDGTRLSIL.

This clonotype has a count of ten or more. This chain joins TRBV3-1 and TRBJ1-1; TRBD1 matches 9 bases. CDR1 and CDR2 (germline): LGHDT, YNNKEL (reference sequence). The CDR3 has 16 residues. Trimming removed 4 bases from V and 5 bases from J; junction bases left unmatched: 11. The CDR3 region has the DNA TGTGCCAGCAGCCCTGGGACAGGGCAGGTGAGGACTGAAGCTTTCTTT. Encoded protein: CASSPGTGQVRTEAFF.